Included here is one TCR beta chain sequence, with context. Its specificity is not known. The TCR beta cDNA libraries contained unique molecular identifiers. TCRdb reprocessed the PCR reads with MiXCR, giving one entry per CDR3 protein. The sample has roughly 800,000 distinct CDR3 sequences; about 50% are singletons. The data originate from a study of post-analysis software for immune sequencing data. Study-level points and caveats: Several TRBV segments, TRBV5-6, TRBV5-1 and TRBV20-1 among them, were found more frequent in patients than controls.

J lost 5 bases, V lost 7 bases, and 19 bases had no gene match. The CDR3 consists of 17 residues. Germline lookup yields CDR1 ENHRY and CDR2 SYGVKD. The rearrangement links TRBV10-3 to TRBJ2-7; 8 bases are shared with TRBD2. Sequenced material: blood. The origin of this receptor is a girl aged 10 to 17 with multiple sclerosis. This chain's CDR3 is CAIKPESPGLASDEQYF. CDR3 bases: TGTGCCATCAAACCCGAATCCCCCGGACTAGCATCCGACGAGCAGTACTTC.